This T cell receptor (beta chain) was found in a study of T-cell reconstitution after alpha-beta-depleted transplantation in children. Study results and limitations: By one year post-transplant, T-cell counts and diversity largely arose from T cells that were newly produced.

A word on this clonotype: What it binds is not known.

Researchers prepared the TCRbeta library using unique molecular identifiers, the study reports. A single record per CDR3 protein comes from TCRdb applying MiXCR to the PCR reads. Of 600,000 to 700,000 distinct CDR3 sequences in the sample, around 14% were seen once. Germline V gene data show CDR1 as SEHNR and CDR2 as FQNEAQ (reference sequence). With 5 bases removed from V and 9 bases from J, the gap between germline ends came to 20 bases. The CDR3 is made up of 15 amino acids. Sample: PBMCs, taken before TCRalphabeta/CD19-depleted stem cell transplant. The TCR comes from a girl aged 2 to 10 with congenital amegakaryocytic thrombocytopenia, due to receive a stem cell transplant. This chain connects TRBV7-9 to TRBJ2-4; tentatively, D is TRBD2 (6 bases). The CDR3 is CASSPPGLQRGIQYF. Written as DNA, the CDR3 is TGTGCCAGCAGCCCACCGGGACTTCAACGGGGCATTCAGTACTTC.